The 32 T cell receptor beta chains below all came from one sample that was sequenced in a study of shared clonotypes between healthy human individuals. CD45RO-negative, CCR7-selected cells formed the naive CD8 fraction, which excluded terminally differentiated effector memory CD45RA+ cells. Produced via immunoSEQ multiplex PCR; TCRdb's table is partial and in-frame only. The sample has over 750,000 clones, about 96% seen once. What was sequenced was naive CD8+ T cells sorted from blood. The receptors were gathered from a young man in good health.

The chain joins TRBV27 to TRBJ2-1, with D perhaps matching TRBD2 (6 bases). Germline CDR1 reads MNHEY; CDR2 reads SMNVEV (reference sequence). Trimming took 2 bases from V and 4 from J, leaving 15 bases between them. The length of the CDR3 is 16 residues. The CDR3 region has the DNA TGTGCCAGCAGTTTAATTCCAGCGGGTTCGTACAATGAGCAGTTCTTC. It encodes CASSLIPAGSYNEQFF.

Concerning this clone itself: Other nucleotide sequences in the sample specify the same CDR3. In DNA, the CDR3 is TGTGCCAGCAGCTTAGATCGGGGCGAGCAGTACTTC. This translates into CASSLDRGEQYF. The chain joins TRBV7-9 to TRBJ2-7, with a possible D match to TRBD2 (5 bases). CDR1 and CDR2 from the germline V gene are SEHNR and FQNEAQ (reference sequence). The length of the CDR3 is 12 residues. Trimming removed 1 base from V and 6 bases from J, with 7 bases in between.

The chain has TRBV7-9 and TRBJ2-1; a weak D match, TRBD2 (5 bases). From germline, CDR1 is SEHNR and CDR2 FQNEAQ (reference sequence). This CDR3 region has 16 residues. The V end lost 1 base, the J end lost 8 bases, and 18 bases lay between the germline ends. CDR3 in amino acids: CASSLVGLARGYEQFF. The CDR3 region has the DNA TGTGCCAGCAGCTTAGTTGGACTCGCTAGAGGTTATGAGCAGTTCTTC. Drawing the rest from reference TRBV7-9 and TRBJ2-1, the complete variable domain is DTGVSQNPRHKITKRGQNVTFRCDPISEHNRLYWYRQTLGQGPEFLTYFQNEAQLEKSRLLSDRFSAERPKGSFSTLEIQRTEQGDSAMYLCASSLVGLARGYEQFFGPGTRLTVL.

The chain employs TRBV10-2 and TRBJ2-5, with D unclear. Germline CDR1 is WSHSY and CDR2 is SAAADI. Trimming cost V 3 bases and J 2 bases, with 7 bases left between them. The CDR3 runs to 13 residues. The chain's CDR3 is CASSDRLQETQYF. The CDR3 coding sequence is TGCGCCAGCAGTGACCGGCTACAAGAGACCCAGTACTTC.

Concerning this clone itself: The junction departs from germline at one end; a sequencing error may be responsible. The V call is TRBV7-7, the J call TRBJ2-1, with TRBD1 identical over 7 bases. The CDR3 runs to 15 residues. CDR1 SSHAT and CDR2 FNYEAQ come from the germline V gene (reference sequence). CDR3 nucleotides: TGTGCTAGCAGCCCCGGGACAGCCGACTACAATGAGCAGTTCTTC. Its protein is CASSPGTADYNEQFF.

V usage is TRBV14 and J usage is TRBJ2-5; tentatively, D is TRBD2 (5 bases). Germline V gene data show CDR1 as SGHDN and CDR2 as FVKESK. The CDR3 runs to 15 residues. Deletions cut 1 base from V and 5 bases from J, with 14 bases between. The CDR3 sequence is CASSQVSARDETQYF. The CDR3 DNA is TGTGCCAGCAGCCAAGTTAGCGCTCGTGATGAGACCCAGTACTTC.

The genes are TRBV11-2 and TRBJ2-3; a possible D gene is TRBD2 (5 bases). The CDR3 covers 13 residues. From germline, CDR1 is SGHAT and CDR2 FQNNGV. Trimming cost V 4 bases and J 2 bases, with 7 bases left between them. CDR3 sequence reads: CASSSLATDTQYF. The CDR3 DNA sequence: TGTGCCAGCAGCTCCCTAGCCACAGATACGCAGTATTTT.

The chain recombines TRBV28 with TRBJ2-1, with D hard to call. The CDR3 is 14 amino acids. With 3 bases removed from V and 2 bases from J, the gap between germline ends came to 8 bases. The germline V gene has CDR1 MDHEN and CDR2 SYDVKM. CDR3 region: CASSLMVAYNEQFF. The CDR3 DNA reads TGTGCCAGCAGTTTGATGGTAGCCTACAATGAGCAGTTCTTC.

This clone was recorded only once. V is TRBV13 and J is TRBJ2-3; 8 positions match TRBD1. The CDR3 covers 14 residues. Trimming took 5 bases from V and 6 from J; bases not matched to a gene: 7. Per the germline V gene, CDR1 is PRHDT and CDR2 is FYEKMQ (reference sequence). The CDR3 coding sequence is TGTGCCAGCAGCAAGGACAGGGTTCGGGATACGCAGTATTTT. Protein: CASSKDRVRDTQYF.

The chain has TRBV5-4 and TRBJ2-3; TRBD2 agrees at 7 bases. J lost 6 bases, V lost 0 bases, and 4 bases had no gene match. The CDR3 covers 14 residues. The V gene's germline CDR1 is SGHNT and CDR2 YYREEE (reference sequence). CDR3 sequence reads: CASSLEMGGDTQYF. The DNA for the CDR3 is TGTGCCAGCAGCTTGGAGATGGGAGGGGATACGCAGTATTTT.

The rearrangement uses TRBV18 and TRBJ2-3; D gene uncertain. CDR1 and CDR2 from the germline V gene are KGHSH and LQKENI. Trimming took off 0 bases at V and 4 bases at J, with 8 bases between the two ends. This CDR3 comprises 14 residues. The CDR3 DNA reads TGTGCCAGCTCACCACCGGAACGGGCAGATACGCAGTATTTT. It encodes CASSPPERADTQYF.

The rearrangement joins TRBV5-1 to TRBJ2-1, with TRBD2 matching 7 bases. In germline, CDR1 is SGHRS, CDR2 YFSETQ. The CDR3 is 18 residues long. J lost 0 bases, V lost 2 bases, and 11 bases had no gene match. CDR3: CASSFLAEIGRSYNEQFF. CDR3 bases: TGCGCCAGCAGCTTCCTAGCGGAAATTGGTCGCTCCTACAATGAGCAGTTCTTC.

The CDR3 DNA reads TGTGCCAGCAGCTCTCCCCTCCTCTACAATGAGCAGTTCTTC. It codes for CASSSPLLYNEQFF. The chain is built from TRBV7-8 and TRBJ2-1; D gene uncertain. Trimming left V 4 bases short and J 3 bases short, with 10 bases between. This CDR3 has 14 amino acids. CDR1 and CDR2 from the germline V gene are SGHVS and FQNEAQ.

The rearrangement uses TRBV6-1 and TRBJ2-2, with 8 bases fitting TRBD1. CDR1 is MNHNS, CDR2 SASEGT, per germline. Losses at the gene ends were 7 bases for V and 8 bases for J; bases not matched to a gene: 6. The CDR3 contains 13 residues. The CDR3, as DNA: TGTGCCAGCACGGCGACAGGGGCTGGGGAGCTGTTTTTT. Translation gives CASTATGAGELFF.

This chain joins TRBV27 and TRBJ2-1; tentative D call: TRBD1 (6 bases). V shed 3 bases and J shed 6 bases, with 18 bases lying between them. CDR3 length equals 16 residues. Germline CDR1 MNHEY, CDR2 SMNVEV (reference sequence). CDR3 in DNA: TGTGCCAGCAGTTTCCTAATGCCACTACAGGGCAATGAGCAGTTCTTC. It yields the protein CASSFLMPLQGNEQFF.

CDR3 protein: CASSYAGVGYEQYF. The CDR3 region has the DNA TGTGCCAGCAGTTACGCAGGGGTTGGCTACGAGCAGTACTTC. The chain has TRBV6-5 and TRBJ2-7, with D possibly being TRBD1 (6 bases). In germline, CDR1 is MNHEY, CDR2 SVGAGI. V was cut by 2 bases and J by 3 bases, with 11 bases left in between. CDR3 length: 14 amino acids.

The CDR3 nucleotides are TGTGCCAGCAGTGGAGCGGGACAGCTTTTGAGCAATCAGCCCCAGCATTTT. It is translated as CASSGAGQLLSNQPQHF. The genes are TRBV6-1 and TRBJ1-5; 7 bases line up with TRBD1. After removal of 4 bases from V and 1 base from J, the junction contained 10 bases not matched to a gene. This CDR3 is 17 amino acids long. From germline, CDR1 is MNHNS and CDR2 SASEGT.

The chain's CDR3 is CASSGRDFSGNTIYF. CDR3 DNA: TGTGCCAGCAGTGGTAGGGACTTCTCTGGAAACACCATATATTTT. This rearrangement joins TRBV2 to TRBJ1-3; TRBD1 is a possible D gene (5 bases). The V gene's germline CDR1 is SNHLY and CDR2 FYNNEI. The CDR3 is 15 amino acids. Trimming stripped 4 bases from V and 0 bases from J, with 10 bases between.

The chain links TRBV5-4 to TRBJ2-7; D assignment may be TRBD1 or TRBD2 (5 bases each). Germline V gene sequence: CDR1 SGHNT, CDR2 YYREEE (reference sequence). CDR3 length: 14 amino acids. V was clipped by 0 bases and J by 3 bases, with 10 bases between them. The CDR3, as DNA: TGTGCCAGCAGCTTGGCGGGACCTAACTACGAGCAGTACTTC. It specifies CASSLAGPNYEQYF.

This clone showed up just a few times. This rearrangement joins TRBV5-1 to TRBJ2-1, with 10 bases fitting TRBD2. The germline V gene encodes CDR1 SGHRS and CDR2 YFSETQ. Unmatched junction bases numbered 9, after V lost 3 bases and J lost 6 bases. This CDR3 contains 16 residues. The CDR3 DNA reads as TGCGCCAGCAGCTATTTTCTAGCGGGAGAGACCAATGAGCAGTTCTTC. Its translation is CASSYFLAGETNEQFF.

The chain employs TRBV6-1 and TRBJ2-7; D could derive from TRBD1 or TRBD2 (6 bases each). Germline V CDR1 and CDR2: MNHNS, SASEGT. Trimming pared 6 bases from V and 0 bases from J, leaving 15 bases between. This CDR3 comprises 15 residues. CDR3 DNA: TGTGCCAGCAGCGGCGGGACAATGAGCTCCTACGAGCAGTACTTC. Residues: CASSGGTMSSYEQYF.

DNA for the CDR3: TGCGCCAGCAGCTTGGGACCGATTACCTCCTACAATGAGCAGTTCTTC. Amino acid sequence: CASSLGPITSYNEQFF. The chain links TRBV5-1 to TRBJ2-1, with unresolved D. The CDR3 has 16 residues. CDR1 is SGHRS, CDR2 YFSETQ, per germline. V gave up 0 bases and J gave up 0 bases, with 10 bases separating them.

With respect to this clone: A read error may explain this, as a much larger clone is one base away. The chain combines TRBV5-1 with TRBJ2-7; possible D gene TRBD1, 6 bases. CDR1 and CDR2 (germline): SGHRS, YFSETQ. V was clipped by 4 bases and J by 3 bases, with 8 bases between them. This CDR3 has 12 residues. The CDR3 loop reads CASSADSYEQYF. The CDR3 DNA reads TGCGCCAGCAGCGCGGACAGCTACGAGCAGTACTTC.

The genes are TRBV9 and TRBJ1-4; the D is unclear. V lost 4 bases and J lost 2, with 9 bases in between. CDR1 SGDLS and CDR2 YYNGEE come from the germline V gene. This CDR3 region has 14 residues. The CDR3 DNA follows: TGTGCCAGCAGCAACGGATTCACTAATGAAAAACTGTTTTTT. Translating it yields CASSNGFTNEKLFF.

As for this clone: In the same sample, other DNA sequences code for this CDR3. The chain carries TRBV7-9 and TRBJ2-3; D is unclear. The length of the CDR3 is 12 residues. Germline CDR1 SEHNR, CDR2 FQNEAQ (reference sequence). Trimming removed 1 base at V and 4 bases at J, with 3 bases between. The CDR3, as DNA: TGTGCCAGCAGCTTAGTCGCAGATACGCAGTATTTT. Translating gives CASSLVADTQYF.

This chain links TRBV28 with TRBJ2-1; a weak D match, TRBD2 (5 bases). The CDR3 sequence is 17 residues long. CDR1 MDHEN and CDR2 SYDVKM come from the germline V gene. V lost 3 bases, J lost 9 bases, and 24 bases lay in between. CDR3 coding DNA: TGTGCCAGCAGTTTCCGGGGTTGGGAACGCCCCGGGTTTGAGCAGTTCTTC. This sequence encodes CASSFRGWERPGFEQFF.

V and J are TRBV5-5 and TRBJ1-1, with a tentative D call TRBD1 (5 bases). V was trimmed by 0 bases and J by 5 bases, leaving 17 bases between them. Germline assignment: CDR1 SGHKS and CDR2 YYEKEE (reference sequence). CDR3 length: 16 amino acids. In DNA, the CDR3 is TGTGCCAGCAGCTTGGATACCAGGGCACGAAGGACTGAAGCTTTCTTT. The encoded protein is CASSLDTRARRTEAFF.

V and J are TRBV7-9 and TRBJ2-1; D uncertain. The CDR3 totals 14 residues. Trimming removed 2 bases at V and 2 bases at J, with 7 bases between. In germline, CDR1 is SEHNR, CDR2 FQNEAQ (reference sequence). The DNA for the CDR3 is TGTGCCAGCAGCTTATTGTCGACCTACAATGAGCAGTTCTTC. It is translated as CASSLLSTYNEQFF.

The chain carries TRBV27 and TRBJ2-2; D tentatively reads TRBD1 or TRBD2 (6 bases each). The CDR3 is 15 residues long. Between the trimmed V and J ends, which lost 5 bases and 4 bases, there was a span of 14 bases. The germline V gene encodes CDR1 MNHEY and CDR2 SMNVEV (reference sequence). For the CDR3, the DNA is TGTGCCAGCAGTCAACGACGGGGGCCCACCGGGGAGCTGTTTTTT. Translation gives CASSQRRGPTGELFF.

This chain uses TRBV6-1 with TRBJ1-2; D uncertain. V lost 6 bases, J lost 0 bases, and 14 bases lay in between. The CDR3 is made up of 15 amino acids. The V gene's germline CDR1 is MNHNS and CDR2 SASEGT. In nucleotides, the CDR3 is TGTGCCAGCAGGAGGGATTTTAGTCCTAACTATGGCTACACCTTC. This sequence encodes CASRRDFSPNYGYTF.

The genes are TRBV7-9 and TRBJ2-7, with 7 bases identical to TRBD2. Germline V gene data show CDR1 as SEHNR and CDR2 as FQNEAQ (reference sequence). The CDR3 runs to 16 residues. Trimming took 5 bases from V and 0 from J; bases not matched to a gene: 10. CDR3 amino acids: CASSGEGGYNSYEQYF. CDR3 DNA sequence: TGTGCCAGCAGCGGGGAGGGAGGCTACAACTCCTACGAGCAGTACTTC.

This chain connects TRBV6-5 to TRBJ2-1; 7 bases match TRBD2. V lost 1 base to trimming and J lost 7 bases; unmatched junction nucleotides: 7. The length of the CDR3 is 15 residues. Per germline, CDR1 MNHEY and CDR2 SVGAGI. The CDR3 DNA is TGTGCCAGCAGTTACTTAGCGGGTGCCCGAAATGAGCAGTTCTTC. It codes for CASSYLAGARNEQFF.